This TCR beta chain was captured in a study of OX40 agonist ivuxolimab in advanced cancers. Study findings and constraints: There were also nonresponders showing low normalized T-cell clonal expansion.

Produced via immunoSEQ multiplex PCR; TCRdb's table is partial and in-frame only. The repertoire holds about 14,000 clones, with 82% as singletons. Autoimmune disease history or systemic immunosuppression was exclusionary. Germline assignment: CDR1 SGHRS and CDR2 YFSETQ. CDR3 length equals 14 residues. Unmatched junction bases numbered 6, after V lost 6 bases and J lost 5 bases. A word on this clone: Its target is not known.

The origin of this receptor is an adult with an advanced solid tumor such as melanoma, head and neck, liver or kidney cancer. V gene TRBV5-1 combines with J gene TRBJ2-2; 8 bases map to TRBD1. The starting material was CD4+ or CD8+ T cells sorted from blood, obtained in a trial of the OX40 agonist ivuxolimab. In DNA form, the CDR3 reads TGCGCCAGCACAAGGGACAGGCCAACCGGGGAGCTGTTTTTT. It codes for CASTRDRPTGELFF.